The T cell receptor beta chain described here comes from a study of beta chain features in type 1 diabetes. Findings and caveats of the study: All four CD4+ subsets from Type 1 diabetes patients carried moderately but significantly shorter TCRB CDR3s.

What was sequenced were expressed TCRB transcripts, since all of the isolated RNA had been reverse transcribed. Produced via immunoSEQ multiplex PCR; TCRdb's table is partial and in-frame only. Of 500,000 to 650,000 clones in the sample, roughly an eighth were seen once. The CDR3 extends over 15 amino acids. Germline CDR1 is SGHAT and CDR2 is FQNNGV. Trimming pared 2 bases from V and 2 bases from J, leaving 13 bases between. This clone showed up just a few times. Its specificity is unknown. The sequenced material came from naive CD4+ T cells from blood. This clonotype originated in a man under 40 with type 1 diabetes. This chain connects TRBV11-2 to TRBJ2-7, with D perhaps TRBD1 (6 bases). The CDR3 sequence: CASSLKGHNTYEQYF. The CDR3 nucleotides read TGTGCCAGCAGCTTAAAGGGACACAATACCTACGAGCAGTACTTC.